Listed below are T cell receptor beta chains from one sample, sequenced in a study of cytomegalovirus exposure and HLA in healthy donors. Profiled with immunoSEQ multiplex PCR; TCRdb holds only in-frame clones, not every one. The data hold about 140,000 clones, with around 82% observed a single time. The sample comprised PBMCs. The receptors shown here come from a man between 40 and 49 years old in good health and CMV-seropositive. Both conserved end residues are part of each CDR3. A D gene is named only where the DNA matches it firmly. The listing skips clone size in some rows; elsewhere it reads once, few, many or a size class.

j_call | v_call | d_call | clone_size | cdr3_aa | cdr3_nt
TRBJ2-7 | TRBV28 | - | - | CASSLVQAYEQYF | TGTGCCAGCAGTTTAGTACAGGCCTACGAGCAGTACTTC
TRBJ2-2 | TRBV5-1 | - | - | CASSLGVAGDTGELFF | TGCGCCAGCAGCTTGGGAGTTGCAGGGGATACCGGGGAGCTGTTTTTT
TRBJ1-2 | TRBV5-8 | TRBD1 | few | CASSQLQGADGYTF | TGTGCCAGCAGCCAGTTACAGGGGGCCGATGGCTACACCTTC
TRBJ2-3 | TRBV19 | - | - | CASSEGDSRDTQYF | TGTGCCAGTAGTGAAGGGGACTCCCGAGATACGCAGTATTTT
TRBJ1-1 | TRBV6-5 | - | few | CASSTGITEAFF | TGTGCCAGCAGCACAGGGATCACTGAAGCTTTCTTT
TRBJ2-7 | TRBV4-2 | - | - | CASSHVPDSNYEQYF | TGTGCCAGCAGCCATGTCCCGGACAGCAACTACGAGCAGTACTTC
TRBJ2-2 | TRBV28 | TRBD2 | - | CASRGGASGELFF | TGTGCCAGCCGGGGGGGCGCAAGCGGGGAGCTGTTTTTT
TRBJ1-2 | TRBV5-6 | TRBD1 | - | CASSLQGAFDYGYTF | TGTGCCAGCAGCCTTCAGGGGGCGTTTGACTATGGCTACACCTTC
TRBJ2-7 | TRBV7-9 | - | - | CASSYRDSPYEQYF | TGTGCCAGCAGCTATCGGGACTCACCCTACGAGCAGTACTTC
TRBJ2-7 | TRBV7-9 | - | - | CASSPPATYEQYF | TGTGCCAGCAGCCCCCCCGCTACCTACGAGCAGTACTTC
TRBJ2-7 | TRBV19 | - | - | CASSITPSAHEQYF | TGTGCCAGTAGTATAACCCCTAGCGCCCACGAGCAGTACTTC
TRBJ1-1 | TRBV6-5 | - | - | CASSPPTGAPGEAFF | TGTGCCAGCAGTCCGCCGACAGGAGCCCCTGGTGAAGCTTTCTTT
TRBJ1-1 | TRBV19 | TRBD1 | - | CASSATTGDEAFF | TGTGCCAGTAGTGCCACCACAGGGGATGAAGCTTTCTTT
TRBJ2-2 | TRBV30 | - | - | CAWRSGIVGELFF | TGTGCCTGGAGGTCCGGGATTGTCGGGGAGCTGTTTTTT
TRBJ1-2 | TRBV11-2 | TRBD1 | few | CASSPDRAGYTF | TGTGCCAGCAGCCCGGACAGGGCTGGCTACACCTTC
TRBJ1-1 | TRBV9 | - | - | CASSIAGNTEAFF | TGTGCCAGCAGCATAGCCGGGAACACTGAAGCTTTCTTT
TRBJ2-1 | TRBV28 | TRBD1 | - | CASSPPTGGTMGQFF | TGTGCCAGCAGTCCCCCGACAGGGGGCACTATGGGACAGTTCTTC
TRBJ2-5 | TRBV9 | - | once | CASSARDRGAETQYF | TGTGCCAGCAGCGCCCGGGACCGGGGGGCAGAGACCCAGTACTTC
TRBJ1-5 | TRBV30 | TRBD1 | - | CAWSVRTGVNQPQHF | TGTGCCTGGAGTGTACGGACAGGTGTAAATCAGCCCCAGCATTTT
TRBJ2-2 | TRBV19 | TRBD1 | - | CASSFTTGSGELFF | TGTGCCAGTAGTTTTACGACAGGGTCCGGGGAGCTGTTTTTT